These T cell receptor beta chains were read from a single sample in a study of blood T cell repertoires in COVID-19. Generated by immunoSEQ multiplex PCR, the TCRdb table keeps only in-frame clones and is missing some. The data contain about 59,000 clones, around 80% of them singletons. The specimen was peripheral blood. These receptors originate from a man in his sixties with acute or convalescent COVID-19. CDR3s include the opening cysteine and the closing phenylalanine or tryptophan. D genes are given only for firm matches. Size values are once, few and many counts, or a class for expanded clones, and some rows have none.

clone_size d_call j_call v_call cdr3_aa cdr3_nt
- TRBD1 TRBJ1-6 TRBV25-1 CASSESSGTGVRASPLHF TGTGCCAGCAGTGAGTCATCCGGTACAGGGGTGCGGGCTTCACCCCTCCACTTT
few - TRBJ2-1 TRBV24-1 CATQGGIINEQFF TGTGCCACACAGGGGGGGATTATCAATGAGCAGTTCTTC
few - TRBJ1-4 TRBV28 CASSLWATPPGEKLFF TGTGCCAGCAGTTTATGGGCTACGCCCCCAGGTGAAAAACTGTTTTTT
- - TRBJ2-7 TRBV14 CASSSLGRIGGEQYF TGTGCCAGCAGCTCGTTGGGCAGGATCGGAGGCGAGCAGTACTTC
once - TRBJ1-2 TRBV3-1/TRBV3-2 CASSHPWGRENYGYTF TGTGCCAGCAGCCACCCCTGGGGACGGGAGAACTATGGCTACACCTTC
- TRBD2 TRBJ2-7 TRBV10-3 CAISERGLEMSEQYF TGTGCCATCAGTGAGCGTGGACTAGAGATGAGCGAGCAGTACTTC
- - TRBJ2-5 TRBV18 CASSDRDSQETQYF TGTGCCAGCTCAGACCGGGACTCACAAGAGACCCAGTACTTC
- - TRBJ1-1 TRBV12-3/TRBV12-4 CASLQTNTEAFF TGTGCCAGCCTACAGACGAACACTGAAGCTTTCTTT
few - TRBJ2-3 TRBV10-3 CAISAGTDTQYF TGTGCCATCAGCGCAGGCACAGATACGCAGTATTTT
- - TRBJ1-4 TRBV9 CASSVSRGGEKLFF TGTGCCAGCAGCGTATCACGTGGCGGTGAAAAACTGTTTTTT
few - TRBJ1-4 TRBV29-1 CSVAEPATNEKLFF TGCAGCGTGGCGGAGCCAGCAACTAATGAAAAACTGTTTTTT
many - TRBJ2-7 TRBV6-5 CASSYSGSSYEQYF TGTGCCAGCAGTTACTCAGGGAGCTCCTACGAGCAGTACTTC
- - TRBJ2-7 TRBV5-6 CASSFSGTITYEQYF TGTGCCAGCAGCTTCTCCGGGACAATTACCTACGAGCAGTACTTC
- TRBD1 TRBJ1-2 TRBV2 CASSVGQGLYGYTF TGTGCCAGCAGCGTCGGACAGGGACTTTATGGCTACACCTTC
- - TRBJ2-2 TRBV7-9 CASSPAPGTGELFF TGTGCCAGCAGCCCCGCCCCGGGCACCGGGGAGCTGTTTTTT
- - TRBJ2-2 TRBV28 CASGRENGYTGELFF TGTGCCAGCGGCCGGGAGAATGGGTACACCGGGGAGCTGTTTTTT
- - TRBJ2-1 TRBV29-1 CSVAVQGHGSYNEQFF TGCAGCGTTGCAGTACAGGGCCATGGCTCCTACAATGAGCAGTTCTTC
- TRBD2 TRBJ2-3 TRBV9 CASSDQAGITDTQYF TGTGCCAGCAGCGACCAAGCGGGAATCACAGATACGCAGTATTTT
- TRBD1 TRBJ1-2 TRBV6-5 CASRLTGVGGYTF TGTGCCAGCAGGTTGACAGGGGTCGGCGGCTACACCTTC
- - TRBJ2-1 TRBV18 CASSPQGNEQFF TGTGCCAGCTCACCGCAGGGTAATGAGCAGTTCTTC
- TRBD2 TRBJ2-5 TRBV7-9 CASSLRLAGGQIRAQYF TGTGCCAGCAGCTTGAGGCTAGCGGGAGGCCAGATCAGGGCCCAGTACTTC
- TRBD2 TRBJ2-7 TRBV7-8 CASRKAGGPYEQYF TGTGCCAGCAGAAAAGCGGGAGGGCCCTACGAGCAGTACTTC
- TRBD2 TRBJ2-1 TRBV30 CACASGAYNEQFF TGTGCCTGTGCCAGCGGGGCCTACAATGAGCAGTTCTTC
- - TRBJ1-5 TRBV2 CASRPGLNQPQHF TGTGCCAGCAGGCCGGGACTCAATCAGCCCCAGCATTTT
- TRBD2 TRBJ2-2 TRBV11-3 CASSWGLAGNTGELFF TGTGCCAGCAGCTGGGGACTAGCGGGGAACACCGGGGAGCTGTTTTTT
- TRBD1 TRBJ1-1 TRBV14 CASSPSTGGGSEAFF TGTGCCAGCAGCCCATCCACAGGGGGCGGGAGTGAAGCTTTCTTT
- - TRBJ2-7 TRBV5-6 CASSLQGYEQYF TGTGCCAGCAGCTTACAGGGTTACGAGCAGTACTTC
- - TRBJ1-4 TRBV19 CASRLPGLLEEKLFF TGTGCCAGTAGGCTACCGGGACTGCTTGAGGAAAAACTGTTTTTT
- TRBD1 TRBJ1-2 TRBV28 CASSLWGTAYTF TGTGCCAGCAGTTTATGGGGGACAGCCTACACCTTC
once TRBD1 TRBJ1-1 TRBV28 CASSSPTGRFTEAFF TGTGCCAGCAGTTCCCCGACAGGGCGATTTACTGAAGCTTTCTTT
- - TRBJ2-1 TRBV28 CASSIPGSSYNEQFF TGTGCCAGCAGCATTCCAGGAAGCTCCTACAATGAGCAGTTCTTC
- TRBD1 TRBJ2-5 TRBV11-2 CASRWRQGSWETQYF TGTGCCAGCAGATGGAGACAGGGATCGTGGGAGACCCAGTACTTC
- TRBD2 TRBJ2-7 TRBV7-9 CASSSTVTSGRAGEQYF TGTGCCAGCAGCTCGACCGTGACTAGCGGGAGGGCGGGCGAGCAGTACTTC
- - TRBJ2-7 TRBV6-5 CASSYGMGGASYEQYF TGTGCCAGCAGTTACGGGATGGGCGGGGCCTCCTACGAGCAGTACTTC
- - TRBJ1-1 TRBV11-2 CASSSLQLNTEAFF TGTGCCAGCAGCTCCCTCCAGTTGAACACTGAAGCTTTCTTT
- - TRBJ1-1 TRBV12-3/TRBV12-4 CASSRGWSTEAFF TGTGCCAGCAGTAGGGGGTGGTCGACTGAAGCTTTCTTT
- - TRBJ2-7 TRBV19 CASSSTVGSSYEQYF TGTGCCAGTAGTTCCACAGTCGGGAGCTCCTACGAGCAGTACTTC
- TRBD1 TRBJ1-2 TRBV18 CASSQQGFSYGYTF TGTGCCAGCTCACAACAGGGGTTTAGCTATGGCTACACCTTC
- TRBD2 TRBJ2-1 TRBV27 CASRKLAGVYNEQFF TGTGCCAGCAGGAAGCTAGCGGGAGTGTACAATGAGCAGTTCTTC
once TRBD2 TRBJ2-1 TRBV28 CASSLSLAGVNEQFF TGTGCCAGCAGTTTGTCTCTTGCGGGAGTTAATGAGCAGTTCTTC
- - TRBJ1-6 TRBV11-2 CASSLALSSPLHF TGTGCCAGCAGCTTAGCCCTCTCTTCACCCCTCCACTTT
- TRBD2 TRBJ2-1 TRBV5-1 CASSFTTSGAYNEQFF TGCGCCAGCAGCTTCACCACTAGCGGGGCTTACAATGAGCAGTTCTTC
- TRBD1 TRBJ1-4 TRBV2 CASSPYRGADEKLFF TGTGCCAGCAGTCCCTACAGGGGGGCGGATGAAAAACTGTTTTTT
- TRBD2 TRBJ2-1 TRBV13 CASSPLSGTRDEQFF TGTGCCAGCAGCCCCCTTAGCGGGACTAGGGATGAGCAGTTCTTC
once TRBD1 TRBJ2-6 TRBV6-4 CASSLQGSGANVLTF TGTGCCAGCAGTTTACAGGGGTCTGGGGCCAACGTCCTGACTTTC
- TRBD2 TRBJ2-7 TRBV6-5 CATTSGRGYEQYF TGTGCCACGACTAGCGGGAGGGGGTACGAGCAGTACTTC
- - TRBJ2-2 TRBV19 CASRRDAGAGELFF TGTGCCAGTAGGCGGGACGCCGGGGCCGGGGAGCTGTTTTTT
- - TRBJ1-2 TRBV4-1 CASSAGPGGAHYGYTF TGCGCCAGCAGCGCGGGTCCGGGGGGGGCACACTATGGCTACACCTTC
- - TRBJ2-4 TRBV7-9 CASSTDRRGNIQYF TGTGCCAGCAGCACCGACAGGAGAGGAAACATTCAGTACTTC
- - TRBJ2-7 TRBV27 CASSFLGRGYEQYF TGTGCCAGCAGTTTCCTAGGCAGGGGCTACGAGCAGTACTTC
- TRBD1 TRBJ1-5 TRBV4-2 CASSSDRDSNQPQHF TGTGCCAGCAGTTCAGACAGGGATAGCAATCAGCCCCAGCATTTT
- TRBD2 TRBJ2-2 TRBV27 CASSSGRAGGELFF TGTGCCAGCAGTAGCGGGAGGGCTGGCGGGGAGCTGTTTTTT
- TRBD1 TRBJ1-2 TRBV19 CASSPHVQGAKDGYTF TGTGCCAGTAGTCCTCATGTACAGGGGGCAAAGGATGGCTACACCTTC
- TRBD2 TRBJ2-1 TRBV19 CASSAYGGGPVF TGTGCCAGTAGTGCTTATGGGGGAGGGCCCGTCTTC
- TRBD1 TRBJ2-3 TRBV5-1 CASSGGTGHTDTQYF TGCGCCAGCAGCGGGGGGACAGGACACACAGATACGCAGTATTTT